The present T cell receptor beta chain was sequenced within a study of blood T cell repertoires in COVID-19. Study overall: The cDNA or gDNA used as material had been derived from T cells, B-cell-depleted T cells, or PBMCs.

This clone has a handful of counts. Per the study methods: Reference gene primer amplification in the assay estimated nucleated cell counts. Measured with immunoSEQ multiplex PCR; TCRdb has only the in-frame clones, and not every one. The V and J calls and clone size come from that table; D and trimming were worked out from the DNA. In the table there are over 200,000 clones, about three quarters of which are singletons. The germline gives CDR1 ENHRY, CDR2 SYGVKD. With 8 bases removed from V and 0 bases from J, the gap between germline ends came to 23 bases. CDR3 length equals 18 residues. This TCR was sampled from a woman older than 75 with acute or convalescent COVID-19. The chain combines TRBV10-3 with TRBJ1-5; D unresolved. Sample: peripheral blood. CDR3 sequence: CAIGWQWEGNYSNQPQHF. In DNA form, the CDR3 reads TGTGCCATCGGGTGGCAATGGGAGGGAAACTATAGCAATCAGCCCCAGCATTTT.